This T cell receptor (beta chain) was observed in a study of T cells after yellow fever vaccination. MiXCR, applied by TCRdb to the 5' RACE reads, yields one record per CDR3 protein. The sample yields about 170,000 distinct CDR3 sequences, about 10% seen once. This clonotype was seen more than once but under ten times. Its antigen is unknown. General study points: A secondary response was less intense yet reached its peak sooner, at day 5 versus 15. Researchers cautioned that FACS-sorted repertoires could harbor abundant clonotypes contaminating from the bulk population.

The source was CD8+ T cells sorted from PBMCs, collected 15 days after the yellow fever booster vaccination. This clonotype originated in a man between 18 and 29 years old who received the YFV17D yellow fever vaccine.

The CDR3 loop is CASSPGPTANYGYTF. CDR3 in DNA: TGCGCCAGCAGCCCAGGACCGACCGCTAACTATGGCTACACCTTC. J is TRBJ1-2 and V is TRBV4-3; D is ambiguous. Between the trimmed V and J ends, which lost 4 bases and 0 bases, there was a span of 12 bases. The CDR3 has 15 amino acids. Germline V gene lookup returns CDR1 LGHNA and CDR2 YSLEER.